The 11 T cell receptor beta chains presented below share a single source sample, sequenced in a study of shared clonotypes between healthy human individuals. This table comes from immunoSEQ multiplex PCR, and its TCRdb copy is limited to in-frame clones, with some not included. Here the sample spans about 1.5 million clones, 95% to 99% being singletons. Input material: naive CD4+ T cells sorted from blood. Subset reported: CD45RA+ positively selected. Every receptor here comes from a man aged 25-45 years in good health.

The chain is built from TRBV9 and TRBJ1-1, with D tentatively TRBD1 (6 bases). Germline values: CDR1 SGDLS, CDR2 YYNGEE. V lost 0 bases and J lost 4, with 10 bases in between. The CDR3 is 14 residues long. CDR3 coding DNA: TGTGCCAGCAGCGTAGGGACAGTAGCCACTGAAGCTTTCTTT. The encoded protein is CASSVGTVATEAFF.

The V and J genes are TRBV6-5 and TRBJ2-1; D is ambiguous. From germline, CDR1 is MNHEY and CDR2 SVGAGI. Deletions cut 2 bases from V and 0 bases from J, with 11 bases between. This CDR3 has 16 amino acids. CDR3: CASSYEASSSYNEQFF. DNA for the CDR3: TGTGCCAGCAGTTACGAGGCTTCAAGCTCCTACAATGAGCAGTTCTTC.

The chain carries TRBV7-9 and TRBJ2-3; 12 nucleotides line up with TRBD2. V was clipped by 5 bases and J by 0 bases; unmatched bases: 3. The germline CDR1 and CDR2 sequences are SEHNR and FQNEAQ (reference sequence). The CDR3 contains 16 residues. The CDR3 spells CASSPGTSGSTDTQYF. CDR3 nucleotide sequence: TGTGCCAGCAGCCCAGGGACTAGCGGGAGCACAGATACGCAGTATTTT.

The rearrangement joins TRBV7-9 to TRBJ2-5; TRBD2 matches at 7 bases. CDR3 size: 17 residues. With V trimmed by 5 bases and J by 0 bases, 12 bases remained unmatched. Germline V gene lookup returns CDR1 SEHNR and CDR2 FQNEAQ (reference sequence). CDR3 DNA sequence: TGTGCCAGCAGCCCGCCACCTCTAGCGGCGTACCAAGAGACCCAGTACTTC. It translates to CASSPPPLAAYQETQYF.

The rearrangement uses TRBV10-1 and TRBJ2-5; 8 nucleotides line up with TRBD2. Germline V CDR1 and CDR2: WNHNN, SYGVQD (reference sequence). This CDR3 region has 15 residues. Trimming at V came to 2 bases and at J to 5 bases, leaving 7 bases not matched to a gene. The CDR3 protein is CASSERAGALETQYF. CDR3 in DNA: TGCGCCAGCAGTGAGCGAGCGGGAGCGTTGGAGACCCAGTACTTC.

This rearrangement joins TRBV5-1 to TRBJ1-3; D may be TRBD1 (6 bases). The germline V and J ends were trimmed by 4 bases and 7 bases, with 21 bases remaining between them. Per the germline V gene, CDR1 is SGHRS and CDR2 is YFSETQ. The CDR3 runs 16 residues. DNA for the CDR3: TGCGCCAGCAGCGCACAGGGACTGCGTGTTGGGAACACCATATATTTT. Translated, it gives CASSAQGLRVGNTIYF.

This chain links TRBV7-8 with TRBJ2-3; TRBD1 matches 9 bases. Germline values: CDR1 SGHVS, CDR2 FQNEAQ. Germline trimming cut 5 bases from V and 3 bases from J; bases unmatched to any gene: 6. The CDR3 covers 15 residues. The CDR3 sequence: CASSLGQGRTDTQYF. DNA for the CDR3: TGTGCCAGCAGCCTGGGACAGGGTAGAACAGATACGCAGTATTTT.

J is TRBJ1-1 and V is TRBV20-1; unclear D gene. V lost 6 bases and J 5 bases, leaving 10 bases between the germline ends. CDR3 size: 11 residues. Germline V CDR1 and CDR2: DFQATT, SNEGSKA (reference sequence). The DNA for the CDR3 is TGCAGTGCCGTGGGTCGAACTGAAGCTTTCTTT. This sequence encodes CSAVGRTEAFF.

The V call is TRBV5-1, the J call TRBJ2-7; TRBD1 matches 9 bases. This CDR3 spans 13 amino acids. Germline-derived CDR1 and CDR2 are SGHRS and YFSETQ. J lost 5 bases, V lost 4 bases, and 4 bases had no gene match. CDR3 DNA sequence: TGCGCCAGCAGCGTTACAGGGGGCGACGAGCAGTACTTC. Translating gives CASSVTGGDEQYF. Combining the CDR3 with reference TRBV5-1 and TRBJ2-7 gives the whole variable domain KAGVTQTPRYLIKTRGQQVTLSCSPISGHRSVSWYQQTPGQGLQFLFEYFSETQRNKGNFPGRFSGRQFSNSRSEMNVSTLELGDSALYLCASSVTGGDEQYFGPGTRLTVT.

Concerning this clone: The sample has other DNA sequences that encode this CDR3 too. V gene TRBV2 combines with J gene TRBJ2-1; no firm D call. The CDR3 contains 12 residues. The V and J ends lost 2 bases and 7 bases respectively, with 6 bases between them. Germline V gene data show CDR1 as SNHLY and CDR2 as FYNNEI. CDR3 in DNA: TGTGCCAGCAGTGAACTCGGTAATGAGCAGTTCTTC. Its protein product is CASSELGNEQFF.

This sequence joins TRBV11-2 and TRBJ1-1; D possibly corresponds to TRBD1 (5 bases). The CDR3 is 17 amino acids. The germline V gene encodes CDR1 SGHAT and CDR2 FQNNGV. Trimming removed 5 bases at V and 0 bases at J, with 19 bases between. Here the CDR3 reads CASSPTLGVTMNTEAFF. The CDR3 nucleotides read TGTGCCAGCAGCCCTACCCTAGGGGTTACCATGAACACTGAAGCTTTCTTT.